This T cell receptor beta chain was recovered during a study of shared T cell receptors in the human thymus (dated by TCRdb to the early 2020s). At the level of the whole study: The study examined how self-reactive, shared T-cell receptor alpha chains are generated in the human thymus.

Concerning this clone itself: The target of this receptor is not known. There are no base qualities to consult, and no much larger clone falls within one base.

Library preparation used the immunoSEQ multiplex PCR assay. This is the immuneACCESS table as TCRdb keeps it, with only in-frame sequences that have V and J called. A part of the clones is gone; compared with another copy, unresolved V genes explain less than half, and the rest is unexplained. In all, the sample holds 650,000 to 950,000 clones, and over 75% of those were seen once. The top ten clonotypes cover 0.0095% to 0.011% of the sample. The junction shows trimming of 0 bases on V and 4 bases on J, and the gene matches do not reach 16 bases of it. Counted from cysteine to phenylalanine, this CDR3 has 21 amino acids. Only the CDR3 DNA is retained, 63 bases long and in frame from the first base. CDR1 and CDR2 are drawn from the germline V gene: LGHNT, FRNRAP. These records were also assigned to another study, of human thymus T cells. As the second study states: Immunologically healthy infants undergoing open corrective cardiac surgery for congenital heart defects in Finland were used as donors. Thymus tissue was obtained as surgical resects removed during corrective cardiac surgery. Biased V and J gene segment usage appeared to be present in both thymic and peripheral blood repertoires. According to the related research, thymic TCR repertoires were highly overlapping among unrelated individuals. The study described the TCR alpha and beta repertoires in under ten infant thymus samples and a few matching peripheral blood samples. The cohort included over five male and a couple of female infants, with donor ages spanning 7 to 244 days. Thymocytes were mechanically released from the tissue and were stored as pellets of roughly 10-32 million cells at -70 degrees C. A QIAsymphony instrument was used to extract genomic DNA from frozen cell pellets. The immunoSEQ multiplex PCR assay was used to amplify the TCRB and TCRAD loci from a standardized quantity of quality-controlled genomic DNA. The V(D)J region was spanned by amplicons of a length sufficient to cover the CDR3 and to identify V and J genes. The commercial immunoSEQ service was used to sequence amplicons on an Illumina platform. Primer bias and sequencing errors were corrected as previously described, and TCRAD and TCRB were defined on the basis of the IMGT database. Analysis of the repertoires was done with immunoSEQ Analyzer 3.0 and VDJTools and included basic statistics, V/J segment usage, diversity estimates, rarefaction and pairwise overlap. Diversity was estimated with Chao1, ChaoE, Efron-Thisted, Shannon and inverse Simpson indices, and also on datasets down-sampled to the smallest sample. Repertoire overlap was determined by strict matching of CDR3 nucleotide sequence, V gene and J gene, and Jaccard-based multidimensional scaling clustering was applied. Thymus samples yielded on average approximately 860,000 unique TCRB clonotypes, compared with 65,000 to 100,000 from blood samples.

The rearrangement joined TRBV12-5 to TRBJ2-1; TRBD1 lines up with 12 middle nucleotides. Input material: thymocytes. The receptor's source is a girl less than two years old with a congenital heart defect. Donor details come from another sample of the same person, matched by shared clones. The nucleotides are TGTGCTAGTGGTTTGGTTACGACCGGGACAGGGGGCGGAAGGATATACAATGAGCAGTTCTTC. This codes for CASGLVTTGTGGGRIYNEQFF.